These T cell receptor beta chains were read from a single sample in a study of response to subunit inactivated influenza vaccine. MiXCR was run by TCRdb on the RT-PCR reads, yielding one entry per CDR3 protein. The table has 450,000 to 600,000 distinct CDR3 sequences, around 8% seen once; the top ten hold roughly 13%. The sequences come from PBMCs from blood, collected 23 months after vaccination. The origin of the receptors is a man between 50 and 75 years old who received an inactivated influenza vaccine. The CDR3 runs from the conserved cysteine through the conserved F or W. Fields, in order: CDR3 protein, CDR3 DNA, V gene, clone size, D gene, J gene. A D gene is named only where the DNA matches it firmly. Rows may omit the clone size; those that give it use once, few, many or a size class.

CDR3 protein: CSAGGTGNEKLFF
CDR3 DNA: TGCAGCGCCGGGGGGACAGGGAATGAAAAACTGTTTTTT
V gene: TRBV29-1
clone size: many
D gene: TRBD1
J gene: TRBJ1-4

CDR3 protein: CASSLAGSGLGDEQFF
CDR3 DNA: TGTGCCAGCAGTTTAGCAGGTAGCGGTCTTGGGGATGAGCAGTTCTTC
V gene: TRBV12-3/TRBV12-4
clone size: few
D gene: -
J gene: TRBJ2-1

CDR3 protein: CASSYSSGTGVHEQYF
CDR3 DNA: TGTGCCAGCAGTTACTCGTCCGGGACAGGGGTACACGAGCAGTACTTC
V gene: TRBV6-5
clone size: many
D gene: TRBD1
J gene: TRBJ2-7

CDR3 protein: CAWSVLRAGGQETQYF
CDR3 DNA: TGTGCCTGGAGTGTACTTAGGGCAGGGGGACAAGAGACCCAGTACTTC
V gene: TRBV30
clone size: few
D gene: TRBD1
J gene: TRBJ2-5

CDR3 protein: CASTLQGRGDTQYF
CDR3 DNA: TGTGCCAGCACCTTACAGGGCCGAGGGGATACGCAGTATTTT
V gene: TRBV5-8
clone size: few
D gene: -
J gene: TRBJ2-3

CDR3 protein: CASSRDNTGELFF
CDR3 DNA: TGTGCCAGCAGCAGAGACAACACCGGGGAGCTGTTTTTT
V gene: TRBV9
clone size: many
D gene: -
J gene: TRBJ2-2

CDR3 protein: CASSLDGGKAWTEAFF
CDR3 DNA: TGTGCCAGCAGCTTGGATGGGGGGAAAGCCTGGACTGAAGCTTTCTTT
V gene: TRBV5-6
clone size: many
D gene: -
J gene: TRBJ1-1

CDR3 protein: CASRADRDYGYTF
CDR3 DNA: TGTGCCAGCAGAGCAGACAGGGACTATGGCTACACCTTC
V gene: TRBV2
clone size: few
D gene: TRBD1
J gene: TRBJ1-2

CDR3 protein: CASSLGRVVLNTEAFF
CDR3 DNA: TGTGCCAGCAGCTTGGGGCGGGTTGTATTGAACACTGAAGCTTTCTTT
V gene: TRBV5-5
clone size: many
D gene: -
J gene: TRBJ1-1

CDR3 protein: CASSQRAGATDTQYF
CDR3 DNA: TGTGCCAGCAGCCAGAGAGCGGGAGCGACAGATACGCAGTATTTT
V gene: TRBV14
clone size: many
D gene: TRBD2
J gene: TRBJ2-3

CDR3 protein: CASSQLAAGRGTQYF
CDR3 DNA: TGTGCCAGCAGCCAATTAGCGGCAGGACGCGGTACGCAGTATTTT
V gene: TRBV3-1
clone size: -
D gene: -
J gene: TRBJ2-3

CDR3 protein: CASSPRFGGVANTQYF
CDR3 DNA: TGCGCCAGCAGCCCCCGCTTCGGGGGGGTGGCTAACACGCAGTATTTT
V gene: TRBV4-3
clone size: many
D gene: TRBD2
J gene: TRBJ2-3

CDR3 protein: CASSLAGARNTEAFF
CDR3 DNA: TGCGCCAGCAGCTTGGCCGGGGCAAGGAACACTGAAGCTTTCTTT
V gene: TRBV5-1
clone size: many
D gene: -
J gene: TRBJ1-1

CDR3 protein: CASSPTGTGGPSSYNEQFF
CDR3 DNA: TGTGCCAGCAGCCCAACCGGGACAGGGGGCCCGAGCTCCTACAATGAGCAGTTCTTC
V gene: TRBV7-3
clone size: -
D gene: TRBD1
J gene: TRBJ2-1

CDR3 protein: CASSAAHTDTQYF
CDR3 DNA: TGTGCCAGCAGCGCGGCCCACACAGATACGCAGTATTTT
V gene: TRBV7-2
clone size: -
D gene: -
J gene: TRBJ2-3

CDR3 protein: CASSHRDSRHNEQFF
CDR3 DNA: TGTGCCAGCAGCCACCGGGACTCCAGGCACAATGAGCAGTTCTTC
V gene: TRBV3-1
clone size: few
D gene: -
J gene: TRBJ2-1

CDR3 protein: CASTHNEQFF
CDR3 DNA: TGTGCCAGCACCCACAATGAGCAGTTCTTC
V gene: TRBV12-3/TRBV12-4
clone size: many
D gene: -
J gene: TRBJ2-1

CDR3 protein: CASSLGTTRYEQYF
CDR3 DNA: TGTGCCAGCAGCTTAGGGACTACCAGATACGAGCAGTACTTC
V gene: TRBV7-2
clone size: -
D gene: -
J gene: TRBJ2-7

CDR3 protein: CASSEEGFYGYTF
CDR3 DNA: TGTGCCAGCAGTGAAGAGGGATTCTATGGCTACACCTTC
V gene: TRBV2
clone size: -
D gene: -
J gene: TRBJ1-2

CDR3 protein: CASSLGRPTGEAFF
CDR3 DNA: TGTGCCAGCAGCTTAGGCCGTCCGACAGGTGAAGCTTTCTTT
V gene: TRBV7-2
clone size: few
D gene: -
J gene: TRBJ1-1

CDR3 protein: CASSPGWGDSGTYEQYF
CDR3 DNA: TGCGCCAGCAGCCCAGGATGGGGGGACAGTGGAACCTACGAGCAGTACTTC
V gene: TRBV5-1
clone size: few
D gene: -
J gene: TRBJ2-7

CDR3 protein: CASSQDLKVVSGNTIYF
CDR3 DNA: TGTGCCAGCAGCCAAGACCTGAAGGTCGTCTCTGGAAACACCATATATTTT
V gene: TRBV3-1
clone size: -
D gene: -
J gene: TRBJ1-3

CDR3 protein: CASSFGFGGVSYNSPLHF
CDR3 DNA: TGTGCCAGCAGCTTCGGTTTCGGGGGAGTCTCCTATAATTCACCCCTCCACTTT
V gene: TRBV5-6
clone size: once
D gene: -
J gene: TRBJ1-6

CDR3 protein: CASSQVGTGVDTEAFF
CDR3 DNA: TGCGCCAGCAGCCAAGTCGGGACAGGGGTTGATACTGAAGCTTTCTTT
V gene: TRBV4-1
clone size: few
D gene: TRBD1
J gene: TRBJ1-1

CDR3 protein: CASSYPNSNQPQHF
CDR3 DNA: TGTGCCAGCAGCTACCCCAATAGCAATCAGCCCCAGCATTTT
V gene: TRBV7-9
clone size: -
D gene: -
J gene: TRBJ1-5

CDR3 protein: CSASTGIGADTQYF
CDR3 DNA: TGCAGTGCTAGTACAGGGATTGGGGCAGATACGCAGTATTTT
V gene: TRBV20-1
clone size: many
D gene: -
J gene: TRBJ2-3

CDR3 protein: CSVGDTYSGANVLTF
CDR3 DNA: TGCAGTGTGGGGGACACCTACTCTGGGGCCAACGTCCTGACTTTC
V gene: TRBV20-1
clone size: -
D gene: -
J gene: TRBJ2-6

CDR3 protein: CASSPSGQRNTEAFF
CDR3 DNA: TGTGCCAGCAGCCCCTCGGGACAAAGGAACACTGAAGCTTTCTTT
V gene: TRBV7-2
clone size: few
D gene: -
J gene: TRBJ1-1

CDR3 protein: CASSLGESNTGELFF
CDR3 DNA: TGTGCCAGCAGTCTGGGAGAATCGAACACCGGGGAGCTGTTTTTT
V gene: TRBV7-9
clone size: many
D gene: -
J gene: TRBJ2-2

CDR3 protein: CASSLAGGLSEQYF
CDR3 DNA: TGTGCCAGCAGTCTAGCGGGGGGGTTAAGCGAGCAGTACTTC
V gene: TRBV12-3/TRBV12-4
clone size: -
D gene: TRBD2
J gene: TRBJ2-7

CDR3 protein: CSAAREGARPLAKNIQYF
CDR3 DNA: TGCAGTGCTGCCCGAGAGGGGGCTCGGCCGCTAGCCAAAAACATTCAGTACTTC
V gene: TRBV20-1
clone size: -
D gene: TRBD1
J gene: TRBJ2-4

CDR3 protein: CASSGTSGTSGFSQYF
CDR3 DNA: TGTGCCAGCAGCGGAACCTCCGGGACTAGCGGCTTCTCGCAGTATTTT
V gene: TRBV2
clone size: -
D gene: TRBD2
J gene: TRBJ2-3

CDR3 protein: CASSPQVGRANNEQFF
CDR3 DNA: TGCGCCAGCAGCCCCCAGGTCGGGAGGGCTAATAATGAGCAGTTCTTC
V gene: TRBV5-1
clone size: few
D gene: TRBD2
J gene: TRBJ2-1

CDR3 protein: CAISDNYTYEQYF
CDR3 DNA: TGTGCCATCAGTGATAACTATACTTACGAGCAGTACTTC
V gene: TRBV10-3
clone size: few
D gene: -
J gene: TRBJ2-7

CDR3 protein: CASADRVNQPQHF
CDR3 DNA: TGTGCCAGTGCGGACCGCGTCAATCAGCCCCAGCATTTT
V gene: TRBV19
clone size: few
D gene: -
J gene: TRBJ1-5

CDR3 protein: CASSSTTGFYEQYF
CDR3 DNA: TGTGCCAGCAGCTCGACTACAGGGTTCTACGAGCAGTACTTC
V gene: TRBV7-2
clone size: -
D gene: -
J gene: TRBJ2-7

CDR3 protein: CASSLTGTDYYGYTF
CDR3 DNA: TGTGCCAGCAGCCTCACCGGGACAGACTACTATGGCTACACCTTC
V gene: TRBV7-2
clone size: -
D gene: TRBD1
J gene: TRBJ1-2

CDR3 protein: CAISQYRDRAYEQYF
CDR3 DNA: TGTGCTATCAGTCAGTACCGGGACCGAGCCTACGAGCAGTACTTC
V gene: TRBV10-3
clone size: -
D gene: -
J gene: TRBJ2-7

CDR3 protein: CASSLRHTYNSPLHF
CDR3 DNA: TGTGCCAGCAGTTTACGACATACCTATAATTCACCCCTCCACTTT
V gene: TRBV28
clone size: -
D gene: -
J gene: TRBJ1-6

CDR3 protein: CASSQGPSRGYTF
CDR3 DNA: TGTGCCAGCAGCCAGGGGCCGTCTAGGGGCTACACCTTC
V gene: TRBV11-2
clone size: -
D gene: -
J gene: TRBJ1-2

CDR3 protein: CASSFLTSQETQYF
CDR3 DNA: TGCGCCAGCAGCTTTTTGACTAGCCAAGAGACCCAGTACTTC
V gene: TRBV5-1
clone size: -
D gene: -
J gene: TRBJ2-5

CDR3 protein: CSALADSSYNEQFF
CDR3 DNA: TGCAGTGCTCTAGCGGACAGCTCCTACAATGAGCAGTTCTTC
V gene: TRBV20-1
clone size: -
D gene: -
J gene: TRBJ2-1

CDR3 protein: CASSLSRGEVGAGELFF
CDR3 DNA: TGTGCCAGCAGCTTATCACGAGGGGAGGTTGGGGCCGGGGAGCTGTTTTTT
V gene: TRBV11-2
clone size: few
D gene: -
J gene: TRBJ2-2

CDR3 protein: CASSPGGGRSLEQYF
CDR3 DNA: TGTGCCAGCAGCCCCGGAGGGGGGCGTTCTTTGGAGCAGTACTTC
V gene: TRBV3-1
clone size: few
D gene: -
J gene: TRBJ2-7

CDR3 protein: CSARTSGRTYNEQFF
CDR3 DNA: TGCAGTGCTAGGACTAGCGGGAGGACCTACAATGAGCAGTTCTTC
V gene: TRBV20-1
clone size: -
D gene: TRBD2
J gene: TRBJ2-1

CDR3 protein: CASSESTGRGEKLFF
CDR3 DNA: TGTGCCAGCAGCGAGTCGACAGGCAGGGGAGAAAAACTGTTTTTT
V gene: TRBV9
clone size: -
D gene: -
J gene: TRBJ1-4

CDR3 protein: CASSLVGNPYEQYF
CDR3 DNA: TGTGCCAGCAGCTTAGTCGGTAATCCCTACGAGCAGTACTTC
V gene: TRBV7-2
clone size: many
D gene: -
J gene: TRBJ2-7

CDR3 protein: CSARTPLNTEAFF
CDR3 DNA: TGCAGTGCTAGGACACCCTTGAACACTGAAGCTTTCTTT
V gene: TRBV20-1
clone size: many
D gene: -
J gene: TRBJ1-1

CDR3 protein: CSARGQTSGRRLAYEQYF
CDR3 DNA: TGCAGTGCTAGAGGCCAGACTAGCGGGCGTCGCCTAGCCTACGAGCAGTACTTC
V gene: TRBV20-1
clone size: -
D gene: TRBD2
J gene: TRBJ2-7

CDR3 protein: CASSQEGEGVPYEQYF
CDR3 DNA: TGTGCCAGCAGCCAAGAAGGGGAGGGGGTCCCCTACGAGCAGTACTTC
V gene: TRBV3-1
clone size: -
D gene: -
J gene: TRBJ2-7

CDR3 protein: CSARDLEFLGTGLETQYF
CDR3 DNA: TGCAGTGCTAGAGATCTGGAGTTTCTGGGGACAGGTCTGGAGACCCAGTACTTC
V gene: TRBV20-1
clone size: few
D gene: TRBD1
J gene: TRBJ2-5

CDR3 protein: CAISDSGDEQFF
CDR3 DNA: TGTGCCATCAGTGATTCAGGTGATGAGCAGTTCTTC
V gene: TRBV10-3
clone size: -
D gene: -
J gene: TRBJ2-1